The 20 T cell receptor beta chains below all came from one sample that was sequenced in a study of CD8 T cells in ankylosing spondylitis. TCRdb processed the 5' RACE reads anew with MiXCR; each CDR3 protein has one entry. Of about 39,000 distinct CDR3 sequences in the sample, less than 4% were seen once. Sequencing was carried out using blood, either unsorted or a sorted T cell fraction (not recorded which). All receptors come from a male donor with ankylosing spondylitis or in good health (not recorded which).

This clonotype is termed medium-sized (0.01 to 0.1%). The chain has TRBV9 and TRBJ2-5; D gene ambiguous. Between the trimmed V and J ends, which lost 0 bases and 1 base, there was a span of 4 bases. In germline, CDR1 is SGDLS, CDR2 YYNGEE. The CDR3 is 13 residues long. CDR3 sequence (DNA): TGTGCCAGCAGCGTAGGGGCCCAAGAGACCCAGTACTTC. Amino acid sequence: CASSVGAQETQYF.

There are many counts of this clonotype. V gene TRBV9 combines with J gene TRBJ2-1; 8 nucleotides line up with TRBD2. The CDR3 contains 14 residues. Germline values: CDR1 SGDLS, CDR2 YYNGEE. J was trimmed by 10 bases and V by 0 bases; bases with no gene match: 6. The CDR3 coding sequence is TGTGCCAGCAGCGTAGGTAGCGGGAACGGCGAGCAGTTCTTC. Encoded protein: CASSVGSGNGEQFF. The whole variable domain, remainder taken from reference TRBV9 and TRBJ2-1, is DSGVTQTPKHLITATGQRVTLRCSPRSGDLSVYWYQQSLDQGLQFLIQYYNGEERAKGNILERFSAQQFPDLHSELNLSSLELGDSALYFCASSVGSGNGEQFFGPGTRLTVL.

This clonotype is judged medium-sized. The chain links TRBV7-4 to TRBJ2-7; 9 bases align to TRBD2. Germline V lookup: CDR1 SGHVT, CDR2 SQSDAQ. This CDR3 has 16 amino acids. The junction had 8 bases not matched to a gene; V was cut back by 5 bases and J by 0 bases. The CDR3 coding sequence is TGTGCCAGCAGCCTCTCTAGCGGGGCAAGCTCCTACGAGCAGTACGTC. It specifies CASSLSSGASSYEQYV.

The chain links TRBV9 to TRBJ2-2; 9 bases match TRBD2. The CDR3 sequence is 15 residues long. Germline CDR1 is SGDLS and CDR2 is YYNGEE. The V gene end was trimmed by 3 bases and the J gene end by 4 bases; junction bases not matched to a gene: 4. Here the CDR3 DNA reads TGTGCCAGCAGCGAAGGACTAGCGAGCACCGGGGAGCTGTTTTTT. As protein: CASSEGLASTGELFF.

This clonotype turned up a few times. The gene calls are TRBV9 and TRBJ1-3; 8 nucleotides agree with TRBD1. The length of the CDR3 is 18 residues. V shed 0 bases, J shed 0 bases, and the junction held 8 bases outside the gene matches. CDR1 and CDR2 from the germline V gene are SGDLS and YYNGEE. CDR3 sequence: CASSVATGGIVSGNTIYF. CDR3 sequence (DNA): TGTGCCAGCAGCGTAGCCACAGGGGGTATAGTCTCTGGAAACACCATATATTTT.

At least ten counts were recorded for this clonotype. The gene calls are TRBV9 and TRBJ2-3; 12 bases fit TRBD2. Germline V gene sequence: CDR1 SGDLS, CDR2 YYNGEE. With V trimmed by 0 bases and J by 5 bases, 7 bases remained unmatched. The CDR3 contains 17 residues. For the CDR3, the DNA is TGTGCCAGCAGCGTAGTGACTAGCGGGAGTAGGGGAGATACGCAGTATTTT. Its translation is CASSVVTSGSRGDTQYF.

This clonotype showed up many times. The chain couples TRBV9 to TRBJ2-1; D unresolved. Germline values: CDR1 SGDLS, CDR2 YYNGEE. Between the trimmed V and J ends, which lost 2 bases and 7 bases, there was a span of 13 bases. The CDR3 runs 14 residues. CDR3 coding DNA: TGTGCCAGCAGCGTCTTGGGGTCGGGTAATGAGCAGTTCTTC. This codes for CASSVLGSGNEQFF.

This clonotype ranks as medium-sized. The rearrangement joins TRBV27 to TRBJ2-7, with 7 bases lining up with TRBD2. The CDR3 is 17 residues long. V was clipped by 8 bases and J by 0 bases; unmatched bases: 16. Germline lookup yields CDR1 MNHEY and CDR2 SMNVEV (reference sequence). The CDR3: CASYFGGRGDASYEQYV. As DNA, the CDR3 is TGTGCCAGCTACTTTGGTGGGAGGGGAGACGCCTCCTACGAGCAGTACGTC.

This clonotype was detected many times. J is TRBJ1-2 and V is TRBV9; D is possibly TRBD1 (6 bases). The V end lost 0 bases, the J end lost 1 base, and 10 bases lay between the germline ends. The length of the CDR3 is 15 residues. Germline lookup yields CDR1 SGDLS and CDR2 YYNGEE. This CDR3 reads CASSVDDRINYGYTF. CDR3 DNA: TGTGCCAGCAGCGTAGATGACAGGATTAACTATGGCTACACCTTC.

The chain recombines TRBV9 with TRBJ2-4; 12 bases match TRBD1. CDR1 is SGDLS, CDR2 YYNGEE, per germline. J gave up 8 bases and V 2 bases, and 2 bases lay outside the gene matches. The CDR3 is 14 residues long. Here the CDR3 reads CASSVGQGAYIQYF. As DNA, the CDR3 is TGTGCCAGCAGCGTGGGACAGGGGGCATACATTCAGTACTTC.

This clonotype came up many times. V usage is TRBV9 and J usage is TRBJ2-5; D tentatively fits TRBD1 or TRBD2 (5 bases each). Trimming took 0 bases from V and 5 from J, leaving 23 bases between them. The CDR3 runs to 18 residues. Germline V gene sequence: CDR1 SGDLS, CDR2 YYNGEE. The DNA of the CDR3 is TGTGCCAGCAGCGTAGCAGCCACGACCGGGGCCCTCGTGGAGACCCAGTACTTC. As protein: CASSVAATTGALVETQYF. Based on the CDR3 plus reference TRBV9 and TRBJ2-5, the full variable domain is DSGVTQTPKHLITATGQRVTLRCSPRSGDLSVYWYQQSLDQGLQFLIQYYNGEERAKGNILERFSAQQFPDLHSELNLSSLELGDSALYFCASSVAATTGALVETQYFGPGTRLLVL.

This clonotype appeared many times. This rearrangement joins TRBV7-8 to TRBJ2-5, with D uncertain. The CDR3 runs 14 residues. CDR1 and CDR2 from the germline V gene are SGHVS and FQNEAQ. Trimming took 5 bases from V and 0 from J, leaving 10 bases between them. CDR3 in DNA: TGTGCCAGCAGCCGCGACGGTAACCAAGAGACCCAGTACTTC. This sequence encodes CASSRDGNQETQYF.

Ten or more counts support this clonotype. The V call is TRBV9, the J call TRBJ1-1, with TRBD1 matching 8 bases. This CDR3 contains 15 residues. CDR1 is SGDLS and CDR2 is YYNGEE in the germline V gene. Losses at the gene ends were 0 bases for V and 4 bases for J; bases not matched to a gene: 5. Here the CDR3 reads CASSVGQGAVTEAFF. The CDR3 coding sequence is TGTGCCAGCAGCGTAGGTCAGGGGGCTGTCACTGAAGCTTTCTTT.

In its sample, this clonotype was seen many times. The CDR3 DNA sequence: TGTGCCAGCAGCGTTAGTTGGAATGAGCAGTTCTTC. Protein product: CASSVSWNEQFF. This sequence joins TRBV9 and TRBJ2-1; no clear D. V was cut by 2 bases and J by 7 bases, with 7 bases left in between. This CDR3 spans 12 amino acids. Germline-derived CDR1 and CDR2 are SGDLS and YYNGEE.

The sample holds many counts of this clonotype. The rearrangement joins TRBV9 to TRBJ2-2; D is perhaps TRBD1 (6 bases). CDR1 SGDLS and CDR2 YYNGEE come from the germline V gene. Trimming removed 0 bases from V and 7 bases from J, with 10 bases in between. The CDR3 loop spans 14 amino acids. The CDR3 sequence: CASSVDRAIGELFF. In DNA form, the CDR3 reads TGTGCCAGCAGCGTAGACAGGGCAATCGGGGAGCTGTTTTTT.

In this sample, this clonotype turned up many times. V is TRBV9 and J is TRBJ2-1; D could derive from TRBD1 or TRBD2 (5 bases each). Germline CDR1 SGDLS, CDR2 YYNGEE. The V end was cut by 4 bases, the J end by 15 bases, with 20 bases between. The CDR3 contains 13 residues. The CDR3 coding sequence is TGTGCCAGCAGCCAGAATCCCGGGGCTCTCCGGTTCTTC. Translation: CASSQNPGALRFF. The full variable domain, rest sourced from reference TRBV9 and TRBJ2-1, is DSGVTQTPKHLITATGQRVTLRCSPRSGDLSVYWYQQSLDQGLQFLIQYYNGEERAKGNILERFSAQQFPDLHSELNLSSLELGDSALYFCASSQNPGALRFFGPGTRLTVL.

This clonotype was seen at least ten times. The chain has TRBV9 and TRBJ2-3, with 7 bases matching TRBD2. This CDR3 has 15 amino acids. With V trimmed by 1 base and J by 5 bases, 7 bases remained unmatched. CDR1 and CDR2 from the germline V gene are SGDLS and YYNGEE. The CDR3 sequence: CASSVTSGIVDTQYF. In nucleotides, the CDR3 is TGTGCCAGCAGCGTAACCAGCGGGATTGTAGATACGCAGTATTTT.

Sample share makes this clonotype medium-sized. The V call is TRBV9, the J call TRBJ2-2; TRBD2 aligns across 11 bases. Germline values: CDR1 SGDLS, CDR2 YYNGEE. The V and J ends lost 0 bases and 4 bases, in that order; junction bases with no gene match: 5. This CDR3 is 17 amino acids long. CDR3 in amino acids: CASSVDPSGGTTGELFF. The CDR3 DNA sequence: TGTGCCAGCAGCGTAGACCCTAGCGGGGGGACCACCGGGGAGCTGTTTTTT. Combining the CDR3 with reference TRBV9 and TRBJ2-2 gives the whole variable domain DSGVTQTPKHLITATGQRVTLRCSPRSGDLSVYWYQQSLDQGLQFLIQYYNGEERAKGNILERFSAQQFPDLHSELNLSSLELGDSALYFCASSVDPSGGTTGELFFGEGSRLTVL.

This clonotype was observed at least ten times. J is TRBJ1-6 and V is TRBV9; TRBD1 agrees at 9 bases. The germline V gene has CDR1 SGDLS and CDR2 YYNGEE. J lost 13 bases, V lost 4 bases, and 3 bases had no gene match. The CDR3 covers 12 residues. CDR3 sequence (DNA): TGTGCCAGCAGCACAGGGGGCGCCCCCCTCCACTTT. It encodes CASSTGGAPLHF.

In its sample, this clonotype was seen many times. V is TRBV9 and J is TRBJ1-1; no clear D gene. This CDR3 is built from 14 residues. From germline, CDR1 is SGDLS and CDR2 YYNGEE. V lost 0 bases and J 0 bases, leaving 6 bases between the germline ends. In nucleotides, the CDR3 is TGTGCCAGCAGCGTAGTGACCATGAACACTGAAGCTTTCTTT. Encoded protein: CASSVVTMNTEAFF.